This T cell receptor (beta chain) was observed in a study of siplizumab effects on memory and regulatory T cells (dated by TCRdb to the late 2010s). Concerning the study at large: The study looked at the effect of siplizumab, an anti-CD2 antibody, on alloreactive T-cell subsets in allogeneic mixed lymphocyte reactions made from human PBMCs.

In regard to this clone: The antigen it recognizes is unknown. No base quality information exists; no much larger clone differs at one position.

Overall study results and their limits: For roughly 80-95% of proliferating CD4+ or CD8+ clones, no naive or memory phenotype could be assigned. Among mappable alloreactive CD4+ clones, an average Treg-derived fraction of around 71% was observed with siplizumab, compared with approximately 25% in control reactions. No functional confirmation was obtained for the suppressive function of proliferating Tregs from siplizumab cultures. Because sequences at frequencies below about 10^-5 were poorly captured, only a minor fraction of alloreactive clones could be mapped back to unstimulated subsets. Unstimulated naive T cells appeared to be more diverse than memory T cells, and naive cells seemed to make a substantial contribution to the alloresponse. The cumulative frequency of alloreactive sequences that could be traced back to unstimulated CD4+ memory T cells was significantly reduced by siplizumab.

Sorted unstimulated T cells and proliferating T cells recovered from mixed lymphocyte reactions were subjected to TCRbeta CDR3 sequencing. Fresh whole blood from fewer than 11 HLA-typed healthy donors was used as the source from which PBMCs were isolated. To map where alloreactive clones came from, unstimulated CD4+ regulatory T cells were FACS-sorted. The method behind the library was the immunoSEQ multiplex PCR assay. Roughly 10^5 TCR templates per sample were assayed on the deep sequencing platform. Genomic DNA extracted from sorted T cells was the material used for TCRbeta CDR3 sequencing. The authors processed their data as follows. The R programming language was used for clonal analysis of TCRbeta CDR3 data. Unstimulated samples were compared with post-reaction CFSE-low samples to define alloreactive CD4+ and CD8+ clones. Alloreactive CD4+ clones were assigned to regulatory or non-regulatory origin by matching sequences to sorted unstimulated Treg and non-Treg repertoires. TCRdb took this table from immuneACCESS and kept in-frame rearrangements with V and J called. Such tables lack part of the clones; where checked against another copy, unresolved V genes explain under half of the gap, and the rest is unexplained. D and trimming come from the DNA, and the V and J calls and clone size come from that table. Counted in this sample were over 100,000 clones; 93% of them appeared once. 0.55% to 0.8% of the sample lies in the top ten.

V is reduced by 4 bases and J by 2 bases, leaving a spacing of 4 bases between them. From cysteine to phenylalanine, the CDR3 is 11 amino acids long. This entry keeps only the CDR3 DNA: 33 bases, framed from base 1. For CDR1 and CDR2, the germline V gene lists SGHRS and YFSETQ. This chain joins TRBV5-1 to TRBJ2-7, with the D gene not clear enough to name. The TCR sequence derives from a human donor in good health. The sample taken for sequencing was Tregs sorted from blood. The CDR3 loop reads CASSGTYEQYF. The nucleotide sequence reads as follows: TGCGCCAGCAGCGGCACCTACGAGCAGTACTTC.